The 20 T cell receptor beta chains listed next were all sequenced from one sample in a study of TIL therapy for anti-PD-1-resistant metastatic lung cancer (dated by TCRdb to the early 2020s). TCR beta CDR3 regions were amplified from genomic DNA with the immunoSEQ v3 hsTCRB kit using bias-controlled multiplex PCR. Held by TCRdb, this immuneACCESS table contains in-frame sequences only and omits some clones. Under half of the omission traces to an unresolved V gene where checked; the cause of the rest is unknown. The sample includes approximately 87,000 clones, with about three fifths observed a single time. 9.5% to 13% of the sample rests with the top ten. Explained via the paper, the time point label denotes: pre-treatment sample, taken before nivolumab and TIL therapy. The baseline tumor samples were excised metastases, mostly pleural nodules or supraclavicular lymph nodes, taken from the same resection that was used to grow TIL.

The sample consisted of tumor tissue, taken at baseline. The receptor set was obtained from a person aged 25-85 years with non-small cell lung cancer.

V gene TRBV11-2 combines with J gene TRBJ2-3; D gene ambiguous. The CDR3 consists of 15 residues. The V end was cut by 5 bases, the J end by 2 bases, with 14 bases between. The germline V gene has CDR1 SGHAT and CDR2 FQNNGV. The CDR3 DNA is TGTGCCAGCAGCCCATCCGTACAGCCCACAGATACGCAGTATTTT. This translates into CASSPSVQPTDTQYF.

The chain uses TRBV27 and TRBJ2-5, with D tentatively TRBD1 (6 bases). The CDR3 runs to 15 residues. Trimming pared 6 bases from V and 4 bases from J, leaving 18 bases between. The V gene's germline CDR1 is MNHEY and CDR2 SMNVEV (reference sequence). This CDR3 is CASSQEQTGSETQYF. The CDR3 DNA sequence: TGTGCCAGCAGCCAAGAACAGACAGGTTCAGAGACCCAGTACTTC.

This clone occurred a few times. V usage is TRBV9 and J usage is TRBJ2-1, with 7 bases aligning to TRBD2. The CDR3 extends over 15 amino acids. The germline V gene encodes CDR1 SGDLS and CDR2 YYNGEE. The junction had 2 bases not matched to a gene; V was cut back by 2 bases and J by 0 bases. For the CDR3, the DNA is TGTGCCAGCAGCGTGAGACTAGCCTCCTACAATGAGCAGTTCTTC. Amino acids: CASSVRLASYNEQFF.

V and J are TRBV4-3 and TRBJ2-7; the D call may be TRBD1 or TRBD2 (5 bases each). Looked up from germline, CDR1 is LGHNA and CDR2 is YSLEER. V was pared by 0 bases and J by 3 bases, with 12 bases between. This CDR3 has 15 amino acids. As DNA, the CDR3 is TGCGCCAGCAGCCAAGATACAGGACTTAACTACGAGCAGTACTTC. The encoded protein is CASSQDTGLNYEQYF.

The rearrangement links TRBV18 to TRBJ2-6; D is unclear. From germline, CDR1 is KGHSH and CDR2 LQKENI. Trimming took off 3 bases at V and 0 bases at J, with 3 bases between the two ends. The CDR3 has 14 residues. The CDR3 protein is CASSPVSGANVLTF. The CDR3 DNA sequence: TGTGCCAGCTCACCGGTCTCTGGGGCCAACGTCCTGACTTTC.

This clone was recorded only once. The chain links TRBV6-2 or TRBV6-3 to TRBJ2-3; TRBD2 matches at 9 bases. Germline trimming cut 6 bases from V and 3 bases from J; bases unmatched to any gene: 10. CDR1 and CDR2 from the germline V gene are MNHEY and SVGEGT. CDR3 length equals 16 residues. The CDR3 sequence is CASSRQRGAGTDTQYF. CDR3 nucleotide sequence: TGTGCCAGCAGCCGACAGCGGGGGGCCGGTACAGATACGCAGTATTTT.

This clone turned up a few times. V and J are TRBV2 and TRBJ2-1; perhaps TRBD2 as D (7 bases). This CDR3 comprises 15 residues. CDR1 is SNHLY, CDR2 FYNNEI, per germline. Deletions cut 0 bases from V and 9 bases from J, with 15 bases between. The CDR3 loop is CASSEAGGGLSEQFF. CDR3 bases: TGTGCCAGCAGTGAAGCAGGGGGGGGGTTGAGTGAGCAGTTCTTC.

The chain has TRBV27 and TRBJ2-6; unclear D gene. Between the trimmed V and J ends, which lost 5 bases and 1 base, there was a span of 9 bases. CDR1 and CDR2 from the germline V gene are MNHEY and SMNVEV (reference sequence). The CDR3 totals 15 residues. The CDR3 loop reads CASSGRVSGANVLTF. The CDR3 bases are TGTGCCAGCAGTGGTCGGGTGTCTGGGGCCAACGTCCTGACTTTC. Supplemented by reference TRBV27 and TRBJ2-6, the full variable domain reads EAQVTQNPRYLITVTGKKLTVTCSQNMNHEYMSWYRQDPGLGLRQIYYSMNVEVTDKGDVPEGYKVSRKEKRNFPLILESPSPNQTSLYFCASSGRVSGANVLTFGAGSRLTVL.

As DNA, the CDR3 is TGTGTCAGAAGCTTAGCGGCCGGGAATAATTCACCCCTCCACTTT. Amino acid sequence: CVRSLAAGNNSPLHF. The chain recombines TRBV7-5 with TRBJ1-6. TRBV7-5 is recorded as a pseudogene. The CDR3 consists of 15 residues.

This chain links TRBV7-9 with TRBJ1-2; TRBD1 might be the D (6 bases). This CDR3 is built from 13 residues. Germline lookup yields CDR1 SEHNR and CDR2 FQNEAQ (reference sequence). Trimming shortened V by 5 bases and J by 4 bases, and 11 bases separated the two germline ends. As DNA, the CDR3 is TGTGCCAGCAGCCCCAGGGGCATCTATGGCTACACCTTC. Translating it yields CASSPRGIYGYTF. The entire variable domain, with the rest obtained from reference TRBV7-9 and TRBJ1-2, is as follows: DTGVSQNPRHKITKRGQNVTFRCDPISEHNRLYWYRQTLGQGPEFLTYFQNEAQLEKSRLLSDRFSAERPKGSFSTLEIQRTEQGDSAMYLCASSPRGIYGYTFGSGTRLTVV.

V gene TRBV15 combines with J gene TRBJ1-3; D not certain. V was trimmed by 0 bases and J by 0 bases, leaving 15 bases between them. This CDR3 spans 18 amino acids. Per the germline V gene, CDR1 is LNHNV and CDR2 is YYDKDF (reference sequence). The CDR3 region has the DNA TGTGCCACCAGCAGAGATTTTGGCAGAGTGAGCTCTGGAAACACCATATATTTT. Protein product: CATSRDFGRVSSGNTIYF.

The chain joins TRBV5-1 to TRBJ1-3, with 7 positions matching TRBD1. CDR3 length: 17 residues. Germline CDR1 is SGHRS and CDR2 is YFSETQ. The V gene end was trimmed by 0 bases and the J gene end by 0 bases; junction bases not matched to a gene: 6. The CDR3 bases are TGCGCCAGCAGCTTGGCTCAGGGGGACCACTCTGGAAACACCATATATTTT. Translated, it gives CASSLAQGDHSGNTIYF.

CDR3 DNA: TGTGCCAGCAGCACTACTAGGACTAGTAACGAGCAGTTCTTC. It specifies CASSTTRTSNEQFF. This chain connects TRBV7-3 to TRBJ2-1, with 7 bases aligning to TRBD2. The CDR3 loop spans 14 amino acids. Trimming at V came to 5 bases and at J to 10 bases, leaving 11 bases not matched to a gene. CDR1 is SGHTA and CDR2 is FQGTGA in the germline V gene.

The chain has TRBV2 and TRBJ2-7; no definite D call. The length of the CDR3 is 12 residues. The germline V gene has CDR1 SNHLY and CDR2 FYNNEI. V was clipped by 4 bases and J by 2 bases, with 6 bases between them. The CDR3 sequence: CASSGNTYEQYF. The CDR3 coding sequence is TGTGCCAGCAGTGGGAATACCTACGAGCAGTACTTC.

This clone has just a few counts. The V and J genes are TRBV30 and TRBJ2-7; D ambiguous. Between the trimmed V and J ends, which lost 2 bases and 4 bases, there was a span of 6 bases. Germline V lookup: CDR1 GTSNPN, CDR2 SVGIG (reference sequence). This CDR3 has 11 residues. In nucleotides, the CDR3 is TGTGCCTGGAGTTTTGCTTACGAGCAGTACTTC. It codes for CAWSFAYEQYF.

CDR3 in DNA: TGCGCCAGCAGCTTGGAGGTCGGGAGGTTGTACTTC. It specifies CASSLEVGRLYF. The gene calls are TRBV5-1 and TRBJ2-4, with 7 positions matching TRBD2. After removal of 0 bases from V and 15 bases from J, the junction contained 6 bases not matched to a gene. The V gene's germline CDR1 is SGHRS and CDR2 YFSETQ. This CDR3 has 12 residues.

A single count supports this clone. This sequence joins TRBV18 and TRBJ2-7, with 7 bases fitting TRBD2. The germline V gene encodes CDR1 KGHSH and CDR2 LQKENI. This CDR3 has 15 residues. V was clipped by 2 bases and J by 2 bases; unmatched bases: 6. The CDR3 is CASSPSKAGTYEQYF. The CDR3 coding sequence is TGTGCCAGCTCACCAAGCAAAGCGGGAACCTACGAGCAGTACTTC.

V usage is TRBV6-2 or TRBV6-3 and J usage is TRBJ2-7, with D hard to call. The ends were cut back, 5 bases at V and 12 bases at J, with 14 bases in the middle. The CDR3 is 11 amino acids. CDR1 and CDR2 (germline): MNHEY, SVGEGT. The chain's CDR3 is CASSRDDPLYF. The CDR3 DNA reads TGTGCCAGCAGTCGCGATGATCCTCTGTACTTC.

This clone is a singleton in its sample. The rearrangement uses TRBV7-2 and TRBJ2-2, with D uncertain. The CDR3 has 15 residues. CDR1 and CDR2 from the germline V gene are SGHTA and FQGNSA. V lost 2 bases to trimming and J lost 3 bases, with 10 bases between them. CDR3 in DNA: TGTGCCAGCAGCTTATTTGGATACGACACCGGGGAGCTGTTTTTT. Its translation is CASSLFGYDTGELFF.

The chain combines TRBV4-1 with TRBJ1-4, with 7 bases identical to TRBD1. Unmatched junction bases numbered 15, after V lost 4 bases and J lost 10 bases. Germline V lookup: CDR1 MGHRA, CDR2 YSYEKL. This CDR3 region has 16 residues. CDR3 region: CASSLDSGTVNSKLFF. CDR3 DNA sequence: TGCGCCAGCAGCCTAGACTCCGGGACAGTCAATTCAAAACTGTTTTTT.